Below, 15 T cell receptor beta chains from the same sample are listed, as sequenced in a study of T cell repertoires in cytomegalovirus infection. These receptors have no known antigen. TCRdb processed the reads anew with MiXCR; each CDR3 protein has one entry. The sample carries roughly 990,000 distinct CDR3 sequences, less than 40% recorded once. This specimen consisted of cultured CD8+ T cells from PBMCs, obtained from culture after CMV antigen stimulation. These receptors came from a human donor in good health (CMV status not recorded). Some clones in this sample may be carry-over from other donors' samples.

CDR3 protein: CASSLRSGSQPQHF. The CDR3, as DNA: TGTGCCAGCAGCTTGAGGTCAGGCAGTCAGCCCCAGCATTTT. The V gene is TRBV5-5, the J gene TRBJ1-5; no clear D gene. The CDR3 loop spans 14 amino acids. The ends were cut back, 1 base at V and 6 bases at J, with 11 bases in the middle. Looked up from germline, CDR1 is SGHKS and CDR2 is YYEKEE (reference sequence).

This clonotype was detected many times. DNA for the CDR3: TGTGCCAGCAGCCCAAAAGGAACAGAGAAGGGCAATGAGCAGTTCTTC. Its translation: CASSPKGTEKGNEQFF. The chain joins TRBV7-9 to TRBJ2-1; D remains ambiguous. This CDR3 comprises 16 residues. Germline CDR1 reads SEHNR; CDR2 reads FQNEAQ (reference sequence). Trimming shortened V by 5 bases and J by 6 bases, and 20 bases separated the two germline ends.

This chain links TRBV6-5 with TRBJ2-1; no definite D call. Deletions cut 2 bases from V and 0 bases from J, with 11 bases between. The CDR3 covers 16 residues. CDR1 is MNHEY, CDR2 SVGAGI, per germline. The chain's CDR3 is CASSYGGKGSYNEQFF. CDR3 DNA sequence: TGTGCCAGCAGTTACGGTGGTAAAGGCTCCTACAATGAGCAGTTCTTC.

This clonotype was seen more than once but under ten times. This sequence joins TRBV29-1 and TRBJ2-3; D perhaps matches TRBD2 (7 bases). Looked up from germline, CDR1 is SQVTM and CDR2 is ANQGSEA. Trimming took off 4 bases at V and 0 bases at J, with 20 bases between the two ends. There are 17 residues in the CDR3. The CDR3 reads CSVVSPGRGTSTDTQYF. The CDR3 coding sequence is TGCAGCGTTGTATCCCCTGGGCGGGGGACAAGCACAGATACGCAGTATTTT.

The gene calls are TRBV2 and TRBJ2-3, with 7 bases aligning to TRBD1. CDR3 length: 13 amino acids. Germline loops: CDR1 SNHLY, CDR2 FYNNEI. Trimming removed 11 bases from V and 2 bases from J; junction bases left unmatched: 7. This chain's CDR3 is CAGRDSATDTQYF. CDR3 bases: TGTGCCGGAAGGGACAGCGCCACAGATACGCAGTATTTT.

This chain links TRBV27 with TRBJ2-3; possibly TRBD1 for D (6 bases). This CDR3 has 16 residues. Germline V lookup: CDR1 MNHEY, CDR2 SMNVEV (reference sequence). The V and J ends lost 6 bases and 6 bases respectively, with 22 bases between them. The CDR3 loop reads CASSPITGYSKDTQYF. The DNA for the CDR3 is TGTGCCAGCAGCCCAATAACAGGGTATAGTAAGGATACGCAGTATTTT.

The rearrangement uses TRBV4-1 and TRBJ2-7; 8 bases agree with TRBD1. CDR3 length: 15 amino acids. The ends lost 0 bases at V and 2 bases at J; junction bases unmatched: 3. Germline assignment: CDR1 MGHRA and CDR2 YSYEKL. As DNA, the CDR3 is TGCGCCAGCAGCCAAGAAGGGACAGGACCCTACGAGCAGTACTTC. Its protein product is CASSQEGTGPYEQYF.

This chain links TRBV27 with TRBJ1-5; D unresolved. This CDR3 spans 14 amino acids. Trimming left V 4 bases short and J 6 bases short, with 13 bases between. Germline V gene sequence: CDR1 MNHEY, CDR2 SMNVEV (reference sequence). CDR3 sequence: CASSSLFALQPQHF. The CDR3 coding sequence is TGTGCCAGCAGTTCCCTCTTCGCCCTTCAGCCCCAGCATTTT.

This sequence joins TRBV4-3 and TRBJ1-3, with D unresolved. The CDR3 length is 16 residues. CDR1 LGHNA and CDR2 YSLEER come from the germline V gene. V gave up 0 bases and J gave up 0 bases, with 9 bases separating them. The CDR3 protein is CASSQDSTDSGNTIYF. As DNA, the CDR3 is TGCGCCAGCAGCCAAGATTCAACGGACTCTGGAAACACCATATATTTT.

In the case of this clonotype: A much larger clone is a single base away; this may be a read error. CDR3 protein: CASSFTGTGESQPQHF. The CDR3, as DNA: TGTGCCAGCAGTTTTACCGGGACAGGGGAATCGCAGCCCCAGCATTTT. V is TRBV12-3 or TRBV12-4 and J is TRBJ1-5; 10 bases line up with TRBD1. This CDR3 has 16 amino acids. Trimming took 3 bases from V and 7 from J; bases not matched to a gene: 9.

Ten or more counts support this clonotype. Relative to the germline gene, one junction end is altered; a read error may explain this. The V call is TRBV12-3 or TRBV12-4, the J call TRBJ1-1; TRBD1 might be the D (5 bases). The CDR3 runs 14 residues. The CDR3 spells CASSPRWGRAEVVF. In nucleotides, the CDR3 is TGTGCCAGCAGCCCCCGCTGGGGCCGGGCCGAAGTAGTCTTT.

The DNA of the CDR3 is TGTGCCAGCACCAAATGGGGGACTAGCGGGGGGTCGAACACCGGGGAGCTGTTTTTT. Encoded protein: CASTKWGTSGGSNTGELFF. V and J are TRBV27 and TRBJ2-2, with 15 bases that match TRBD2. The CDR3 is 19 amino acids. The germline gives CDR1 MNHEY, CDR2 SMNVEV (reference sequence). Trimming removed 7 bases from V and 0 bases from J; junction bases left unmatched: 9.

The chain employs TRBV6-2 or TRBV6-3 and TRBJ1-2, with unresolved D. This CDR3 has 17 residues. The germline CDR1 and CDR2 sequences are MNHEY and SVGEGT. Trimming removed 2 bases at V and 0 bases at J, with 16 bases between. The CDR3 loop is CASSYLRFTTTNYGYTF. In nucleotides, the CDR3 is TGTGCCAGCAGTTACCTCCGATTTACCACAACTAACTATGGCTACACCTTC.

This clonotype appeared a few times. CDR3 sequence (DNA): TGTGCCAGCAGCCTGGGGGACTGGGGGGCCTACAATGAGCAGTTCTTC. As protein: CASSLGDWGAYNEQFF. The chain employs TRBV7-2 and TRBJ2-1; D possibly corresponds to TRBD2 (6 bases). CDR3 length equals 16 residues. The germline V gene encodes CDR1 SGHTA and CDR2 FQGNSA. Trimming took 5 bases from V and 2 from J, leaving 16 bases between them.

This clonotype was counted between two and nine times. V and J are TRBV6-5 and TRBJ1-1; D is unresolved. CDR3 length: 11 amino acids. The V end was cut by 5 bases, the J end by 8 bases, with 9 bases between. Germline V gives CDR1 MNHEY, CDR2 SVGAGI. CDR3 bases: TGTGCCAGCAGTCATACCTCCGAAGCTTTCTTT. This encodes CASSHTSEAFF.